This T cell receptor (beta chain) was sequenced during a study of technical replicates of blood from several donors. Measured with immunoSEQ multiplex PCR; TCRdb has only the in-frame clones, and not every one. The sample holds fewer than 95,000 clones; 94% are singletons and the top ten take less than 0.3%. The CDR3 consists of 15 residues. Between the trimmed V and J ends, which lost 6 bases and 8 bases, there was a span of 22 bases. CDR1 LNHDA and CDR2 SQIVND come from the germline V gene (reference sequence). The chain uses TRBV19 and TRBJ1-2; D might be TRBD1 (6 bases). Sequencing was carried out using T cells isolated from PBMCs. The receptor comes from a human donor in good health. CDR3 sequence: CASRDSAGQGHGYTF. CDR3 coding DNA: TGTGCCAGTAGGGACAGTGCCGGGCAGGGGCACGGCTACACCTTC.